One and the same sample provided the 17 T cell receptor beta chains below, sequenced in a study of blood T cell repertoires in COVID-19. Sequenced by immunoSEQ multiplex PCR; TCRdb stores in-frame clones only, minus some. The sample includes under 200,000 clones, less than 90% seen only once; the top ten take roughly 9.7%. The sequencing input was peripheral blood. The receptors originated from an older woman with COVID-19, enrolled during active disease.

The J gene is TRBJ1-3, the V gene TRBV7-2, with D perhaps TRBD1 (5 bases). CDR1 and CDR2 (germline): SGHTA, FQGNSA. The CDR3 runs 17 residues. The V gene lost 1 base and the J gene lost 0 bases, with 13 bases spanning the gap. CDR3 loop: CASSLGWGESSGNTIYF. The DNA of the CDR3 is TGTGCCAGCAGCTTAGGGTGGGGGGAAAGCTCTGGAAACACCATATATTTT.

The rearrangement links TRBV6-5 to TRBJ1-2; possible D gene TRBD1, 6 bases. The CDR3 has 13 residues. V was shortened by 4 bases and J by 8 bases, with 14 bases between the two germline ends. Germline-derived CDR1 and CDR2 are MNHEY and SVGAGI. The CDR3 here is CASSSTGQRGYTF. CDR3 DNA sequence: TGTGCCAGCAGTTCCACCGGACAGAGGGGCTACACCTTC.

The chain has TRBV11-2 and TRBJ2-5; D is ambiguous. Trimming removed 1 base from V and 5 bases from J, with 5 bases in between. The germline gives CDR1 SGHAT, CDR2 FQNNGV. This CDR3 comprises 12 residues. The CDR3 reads CASSLVPETQYF. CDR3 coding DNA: TGTGCCAGCAGCTTAGTTCCGGAGACCCAGTACTTC.

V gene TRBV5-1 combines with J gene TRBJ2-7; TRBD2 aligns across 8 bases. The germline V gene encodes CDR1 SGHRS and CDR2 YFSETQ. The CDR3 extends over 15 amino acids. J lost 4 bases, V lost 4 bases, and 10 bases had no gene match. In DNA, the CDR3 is TGCGCCAGCAGCCCCGGGACTAGTATCGCGTACGAGCAGTACTTC. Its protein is CASSPGTSIAYEQYF.

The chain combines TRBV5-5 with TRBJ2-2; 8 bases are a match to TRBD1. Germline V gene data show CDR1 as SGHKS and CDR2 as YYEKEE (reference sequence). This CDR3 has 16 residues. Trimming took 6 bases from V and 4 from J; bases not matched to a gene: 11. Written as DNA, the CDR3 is TGTGCCAGCACCTTAGATTGGACAGGGACCACCGGGGAGCTGTTTTTT. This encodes CASTLDWTGTTGELFF.

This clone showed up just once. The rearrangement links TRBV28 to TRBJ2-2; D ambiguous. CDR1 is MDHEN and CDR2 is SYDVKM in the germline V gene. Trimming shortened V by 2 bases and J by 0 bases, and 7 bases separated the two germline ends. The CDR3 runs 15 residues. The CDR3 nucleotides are TGTGCCAGCAGTTTACCGACAACGAACACCGGGGAGCTGTTTTTT. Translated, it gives CASSLPTTNTGELFF.

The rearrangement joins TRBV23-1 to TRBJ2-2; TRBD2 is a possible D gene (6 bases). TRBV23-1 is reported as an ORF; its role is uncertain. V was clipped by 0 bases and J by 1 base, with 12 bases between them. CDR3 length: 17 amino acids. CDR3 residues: CASSQSPRELNTGELFF. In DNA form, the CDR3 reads TGCGCCAGCAGTCAATCCCCACGGGAGCTGAACACCGGGGAGCTGTTTTTT.

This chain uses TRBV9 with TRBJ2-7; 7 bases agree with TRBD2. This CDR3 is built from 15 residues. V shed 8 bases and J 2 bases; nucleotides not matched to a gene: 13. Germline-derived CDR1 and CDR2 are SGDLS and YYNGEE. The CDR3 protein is CARRKKSGTPYEQYF. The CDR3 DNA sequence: TGTGCCAGGAGAAAAAAAAGCGGGACGCCCTACGAGCAGTACTTC.

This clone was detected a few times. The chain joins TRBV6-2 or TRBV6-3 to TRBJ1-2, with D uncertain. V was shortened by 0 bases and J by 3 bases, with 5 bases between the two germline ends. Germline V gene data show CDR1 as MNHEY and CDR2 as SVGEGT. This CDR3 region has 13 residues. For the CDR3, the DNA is TGTGCCAGCAGTTACTCTTTAGACTATGGCTACACCTTC. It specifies CASSYSLDYGYTF.

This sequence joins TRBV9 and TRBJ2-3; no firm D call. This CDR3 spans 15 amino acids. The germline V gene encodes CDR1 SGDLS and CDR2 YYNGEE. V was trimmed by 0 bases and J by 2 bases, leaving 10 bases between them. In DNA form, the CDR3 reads TGTGCCAGCAGCGTAGCTAGTCCCCACACAGATACGCAGTATTTT. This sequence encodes CASSVASPHTDTQYF.

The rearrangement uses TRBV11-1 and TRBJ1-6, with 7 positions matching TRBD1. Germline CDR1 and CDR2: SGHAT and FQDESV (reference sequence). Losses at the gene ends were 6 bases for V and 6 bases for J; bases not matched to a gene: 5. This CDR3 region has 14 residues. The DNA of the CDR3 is TGTGCCAGCAGAACCGGGACAGTTAATTCACCCCTCCACTTT. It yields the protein CASRTGTVNSPLHF.

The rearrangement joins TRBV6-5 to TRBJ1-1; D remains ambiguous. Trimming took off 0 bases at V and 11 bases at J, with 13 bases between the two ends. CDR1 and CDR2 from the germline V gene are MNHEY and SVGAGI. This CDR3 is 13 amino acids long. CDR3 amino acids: CASSYSKAAGAFF. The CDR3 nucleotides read TGTGCCAGCAGTTACTCGAAGGCTGCCGGGGCTTTCTTT.

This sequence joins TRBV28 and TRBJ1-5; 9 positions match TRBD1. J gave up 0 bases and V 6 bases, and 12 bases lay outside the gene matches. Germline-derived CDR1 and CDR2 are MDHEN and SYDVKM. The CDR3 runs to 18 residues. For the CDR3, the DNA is TGTGCCAGCAGCCCACCGGGACAGGGTTCCTCTAGCAATCAGCCCCAGCATTTT. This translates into CASSPPGQGSSSNQPQHF.

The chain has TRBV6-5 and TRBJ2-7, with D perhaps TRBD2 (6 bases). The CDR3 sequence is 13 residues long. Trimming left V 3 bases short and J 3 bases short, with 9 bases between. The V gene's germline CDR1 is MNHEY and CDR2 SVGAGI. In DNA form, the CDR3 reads TGTGCCAGCAGTTATCTAGCGAACTACGAGCAGTACTTC. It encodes CASSYLANYEQYF.

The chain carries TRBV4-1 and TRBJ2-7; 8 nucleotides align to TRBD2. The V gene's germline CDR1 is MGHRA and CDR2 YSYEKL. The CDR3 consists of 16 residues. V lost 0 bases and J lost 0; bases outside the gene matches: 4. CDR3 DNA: TGCGCCAGCAGCCAAGATGTGGCGGGAGGCTCCTACGAGCAGTACTTC. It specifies CASSQDVAGGSYEQYF.

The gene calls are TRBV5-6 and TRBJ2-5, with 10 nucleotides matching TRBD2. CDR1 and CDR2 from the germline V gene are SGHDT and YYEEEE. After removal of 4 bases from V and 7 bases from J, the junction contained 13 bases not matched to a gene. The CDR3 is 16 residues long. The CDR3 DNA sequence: TGTGCCAGCAGCCTACCACTAGCGGGGCCGTCGGGGACCCAGTACTTC. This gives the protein CASSLPLAGPSGTQYF.

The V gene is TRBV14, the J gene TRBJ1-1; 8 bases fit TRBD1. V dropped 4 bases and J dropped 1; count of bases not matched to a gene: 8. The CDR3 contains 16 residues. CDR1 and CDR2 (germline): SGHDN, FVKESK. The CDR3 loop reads CASSLRTGGGNTEAFF. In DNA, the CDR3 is TGTGCCAGCAGCCTCCGTACAGGGGGGGGGAACACTGAAGCTTTCTTT.